The clone carrying this TCR beta chain showed up many times. Its antigen is as yet unknown. There are 15 residues in the CDR3. V was pared by 0 bases and J by 2 bases, with 8 bases between. Germline V gene data show CDR1 as MNHEY and CDR2 as SVGEGT. The data belong to a study of early T cells in non-severe SARS-CoV-2 infection. Points from the study as a whole: A preference for anti-spike CD8 responses marked VDJdb matching, which missed private and CD4 specificities.

TCRdb fed the 5' RACE reads into MiXCR, producing one record per CDR3 protein. The table includes almost 85,000 distinct CDR3 sequences, roughly 12% detected once. The sample was whole blood. The source is an adult who was a healthcare worker with PCR-confirmed SARS-CoV-2 infection or an uninfected control (not recorded which). The J gene is TRBJ1-5, the V gene TRBV6-2 or TRBV6-3; D gene unclear. CDR3 nucleotide sequence: TGTGCCAGCAGTTACTCATTTGGGGGCAATCAGCCCCAGCATTTT. This encodes CASSYSFGGNQPQHF.